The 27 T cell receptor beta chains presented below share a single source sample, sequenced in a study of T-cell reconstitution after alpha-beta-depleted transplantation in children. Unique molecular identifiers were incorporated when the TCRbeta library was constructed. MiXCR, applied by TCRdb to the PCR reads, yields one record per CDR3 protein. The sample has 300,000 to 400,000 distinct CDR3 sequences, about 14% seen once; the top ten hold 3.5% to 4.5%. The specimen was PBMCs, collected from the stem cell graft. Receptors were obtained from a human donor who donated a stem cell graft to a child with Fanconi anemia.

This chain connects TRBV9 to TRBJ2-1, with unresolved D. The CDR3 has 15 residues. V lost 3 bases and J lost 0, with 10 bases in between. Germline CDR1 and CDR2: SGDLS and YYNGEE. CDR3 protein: CASSGKPSSYNEQFF. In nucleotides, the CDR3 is TGTGCCAGCAGCGGGAAGCCGAGCTCCTACAATGAGCAGTTCTTC.

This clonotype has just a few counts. The CDR3 loop reads CSVDRQGAGELFF. CDR3 coding DNA: TGCAGCGTTGACCGACAGGGGGCAGGGGAGCTGTTTTTT. The chain links TRBV29-1 to TRBJ2-2; 10 bases agree with TRBD1. CDR1 is SQVTM, CDR2 ANQGSEA, per germline. Unmatched junction bases numbered 3, after V lost 3 bases and J lost 8 bases. The CDR3 spans 13 residues.

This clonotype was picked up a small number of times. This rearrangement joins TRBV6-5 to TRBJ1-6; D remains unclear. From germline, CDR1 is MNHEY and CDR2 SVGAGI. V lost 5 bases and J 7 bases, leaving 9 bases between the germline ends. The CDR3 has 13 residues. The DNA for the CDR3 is TGTGCCAGCAGTCCCGTCGCAAATTCACCCCTCCACTTT. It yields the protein CASSPVANSPLHF.

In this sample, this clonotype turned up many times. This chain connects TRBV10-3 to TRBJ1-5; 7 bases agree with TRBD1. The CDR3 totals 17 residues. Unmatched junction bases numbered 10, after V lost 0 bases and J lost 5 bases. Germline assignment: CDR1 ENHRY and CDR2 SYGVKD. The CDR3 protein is CAISESTSSGGDQPQHF. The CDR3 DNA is TGTGCCATCAGTGAGTCGACGTCGTCAGGGGGGGATCAGCCCCAGCATTTT.

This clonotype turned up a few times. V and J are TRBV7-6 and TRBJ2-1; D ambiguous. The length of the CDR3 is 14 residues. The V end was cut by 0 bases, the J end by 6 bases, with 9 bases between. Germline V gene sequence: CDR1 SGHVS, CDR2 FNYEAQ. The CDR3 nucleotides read TGTGCCAGCAGCTTAGCATCGCGGAGCAATGAGCAGTTCTTC. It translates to CASSLASRSNEQFF.

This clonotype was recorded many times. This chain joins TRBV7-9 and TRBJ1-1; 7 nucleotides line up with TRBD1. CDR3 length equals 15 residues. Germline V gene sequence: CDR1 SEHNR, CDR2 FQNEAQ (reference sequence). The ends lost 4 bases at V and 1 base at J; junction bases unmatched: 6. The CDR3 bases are TGTGCCAGCAGCTCCGACAGGGTGGGGAACACTGAAGCTTTCTTT. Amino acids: CASSSDRVGNTEAFF.

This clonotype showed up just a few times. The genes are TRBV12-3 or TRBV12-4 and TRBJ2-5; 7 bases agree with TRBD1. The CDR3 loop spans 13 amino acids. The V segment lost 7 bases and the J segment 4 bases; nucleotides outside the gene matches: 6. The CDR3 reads CASTPRQGETQYF. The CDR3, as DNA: TGTGCCAGCACTCCCAGACAGGGAGAGACCCAGTACTTC.

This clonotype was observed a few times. The CDR3 is CASSQSWGQGLYTF. In DNA form, the CDR3 reads TGCGCCAGCAGTCAATCTTGGGGTCAGGGGCTCTACACCTTC. The chain employs TRBV4-1 and TRBJ1-2; TRBD1 might be the D (6 bases). Germline assignment: CDR1 MGHRA and CDR2 YSYEKL. V lost 6 bases and J lost 10, with 21 bases in between. The CDR3 consists of 14 residues.

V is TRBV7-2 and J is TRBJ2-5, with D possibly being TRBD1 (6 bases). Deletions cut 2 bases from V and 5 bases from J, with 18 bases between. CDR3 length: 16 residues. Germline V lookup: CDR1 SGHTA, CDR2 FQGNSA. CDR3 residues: CASSLSSLQGMETQYF. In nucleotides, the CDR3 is TGTGCCAGCAGCTTATCGTCTCTTCAGGGGATGGAGACCCAGTACTTC.

CDR3 loop: CASSLQGPLSGNTIYF. In DNA form, the CDR3 reads TGCGCCAGCAGCCTACAGGGGCCTCTCTCTGGAAACACCATATATTTT. V usage is TRBV5-1 and J usage is TRBJ1-3; 7 positions match TRBD1. The germline V gene has CDR1 SGHRS and CDR2 YFSETQ. V gave up 4 bases and J gave up 0 bases; unmatched junction bases: 7. The CDR3 is 16 residues long.

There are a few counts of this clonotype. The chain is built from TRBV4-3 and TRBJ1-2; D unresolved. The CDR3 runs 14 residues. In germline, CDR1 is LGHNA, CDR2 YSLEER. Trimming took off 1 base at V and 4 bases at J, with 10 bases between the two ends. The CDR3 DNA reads TGCGCCAGCAGCCAAGTGGACGACGGCTATGGCTACACCTTC. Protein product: CASSQVDDGYGYTF.

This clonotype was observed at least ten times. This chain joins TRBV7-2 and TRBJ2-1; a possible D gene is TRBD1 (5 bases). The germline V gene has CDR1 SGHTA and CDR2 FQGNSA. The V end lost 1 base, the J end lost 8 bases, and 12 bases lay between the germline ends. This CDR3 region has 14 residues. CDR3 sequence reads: CASSLGHRSDEQFF. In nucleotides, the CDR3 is TGTGCCAGCAGCTTAGGTCACAGGTCCGATGAGCAGTTCTTC. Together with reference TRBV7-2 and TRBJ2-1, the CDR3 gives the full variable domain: GAGVSQSPSNKVTEKGKDVELRCDPISGHTALYWYRQSLGQGLEFLIYFQGNSAPDKSGLPSDRFSAERTGGSVSTLTIQRTQQEDSAVYLCASSLGHRSDEQFFGPGTRLTVL.

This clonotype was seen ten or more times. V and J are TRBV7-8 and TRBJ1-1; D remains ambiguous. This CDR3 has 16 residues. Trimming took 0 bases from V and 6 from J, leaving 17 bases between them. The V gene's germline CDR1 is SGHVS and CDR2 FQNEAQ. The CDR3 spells CASSLAEVGLEAEAFF. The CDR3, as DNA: TGTGCCAGCAGCTTAGCGGAGGTAGGGTTAGAAGCTGAAGCTTTCTTT.

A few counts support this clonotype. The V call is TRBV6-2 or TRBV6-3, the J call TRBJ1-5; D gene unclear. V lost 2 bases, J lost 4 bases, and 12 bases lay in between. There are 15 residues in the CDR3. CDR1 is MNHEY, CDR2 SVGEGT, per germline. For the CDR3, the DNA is TGTGCCAGCAGTTACGGACGCGGGAAAAATCAGCCCCAGCATTTT. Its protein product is CASSYGRGKNQPQHF.

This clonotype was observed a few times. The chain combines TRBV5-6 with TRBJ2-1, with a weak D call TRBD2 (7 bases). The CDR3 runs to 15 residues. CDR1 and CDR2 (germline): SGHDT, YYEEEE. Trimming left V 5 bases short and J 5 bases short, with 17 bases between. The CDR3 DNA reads TGTGCCAGCAGGTTCTTAGGGGGGGGAGACAATGAGCAGTTCTTC. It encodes CASRFLGGGDNEQFF.

Written as DNA, the CDR3 is TGCAGCGTTGGCGCCGAAGAGCAGTACTTC. This encodes CSVGAEEQYF. The chain combines TRBV29-1 with TRBJ2-7; D call uncertain. V shed 4 bases and J shed 7 bases, with 8 bases lying between them. Germline-derived CDR1 and CDR2 are SQVTM and ANQGSEA. This CDR3 has 10 residues.

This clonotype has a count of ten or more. CDR3: CSAPDRGNEKLFF. The CDR3 region has the DNA TGCAGTGCTCCAGACAGGGGTAATGAAAAACTGTTTTTT. The V call is TRBV20-1, the J call TRBJ1-4; TRBD1 agrees at 8 bases. The CDR3 spans 13 residues. Trimming took 5 bases from V and 4 from J; bases not matched to a gene: 3. Germline assignment: CDR1 DFQATT and CDR2 SNEGSKA (reference sequence).

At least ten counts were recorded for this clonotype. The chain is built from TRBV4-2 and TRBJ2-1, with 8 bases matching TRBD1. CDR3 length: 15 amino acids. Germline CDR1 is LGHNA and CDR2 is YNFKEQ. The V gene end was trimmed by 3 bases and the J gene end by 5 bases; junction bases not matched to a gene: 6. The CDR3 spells CASSQNSGGDNEQFF. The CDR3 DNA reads TGTGCCAGCAGCCAGAATTCAGGGGGCGACAATGAGCAGTTCTTC.

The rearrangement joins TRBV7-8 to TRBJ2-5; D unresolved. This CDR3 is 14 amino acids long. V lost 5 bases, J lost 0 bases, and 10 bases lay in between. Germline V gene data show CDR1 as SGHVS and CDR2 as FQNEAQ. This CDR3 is CASSPQENQETQYF. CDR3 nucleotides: TGTGCCAGCAGCCCCCAGGAAAACCAAGAGACCCAGTACTTC.

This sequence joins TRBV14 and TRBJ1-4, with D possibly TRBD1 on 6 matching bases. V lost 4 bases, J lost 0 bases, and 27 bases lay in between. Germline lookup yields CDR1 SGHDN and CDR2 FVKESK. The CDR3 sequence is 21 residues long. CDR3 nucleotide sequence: TGTGCCAGCAGCCGGGGTGAAACGGAAACAGGGTACCGTGCAACTAATGAAAAACTGTTTTTT. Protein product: CASSRGETETGYRATNEKLFF.

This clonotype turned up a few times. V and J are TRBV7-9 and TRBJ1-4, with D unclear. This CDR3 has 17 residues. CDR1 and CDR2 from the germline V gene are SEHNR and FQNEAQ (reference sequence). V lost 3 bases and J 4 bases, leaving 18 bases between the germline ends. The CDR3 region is CASSFRGSGKHNEKLFF. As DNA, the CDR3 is TGTGCCAGCAGCTTTCGCGGGTCGGGCAAGCATAATGAAAAACTGTTTTTT.

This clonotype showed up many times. CDR3 nucleotides: TGCGCCAGCAGCCAAGCATCAGCCTACGAGCAGTACTTC. Translated, it gives CASSQASAYEQYF. The chain employs TRBV4-1 and TRBJ2-7, with D unresolved. Germline V gene data show CDR1 as MGHRA and CDR2 as YSYEKL. The CDR3 length is 13 residues. The V end lost 1 base, the J end lost 2 bases, and 6 bases lay between the germline ends.

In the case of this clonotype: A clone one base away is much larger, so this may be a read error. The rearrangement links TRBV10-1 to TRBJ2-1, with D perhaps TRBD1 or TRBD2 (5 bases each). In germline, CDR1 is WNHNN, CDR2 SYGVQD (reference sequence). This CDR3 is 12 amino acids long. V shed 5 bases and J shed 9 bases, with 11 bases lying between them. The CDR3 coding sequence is TGCGCCAGCAGTAACTATGGGACTGAGCAGTTCTTC. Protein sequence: CASSNYGTEQFF.

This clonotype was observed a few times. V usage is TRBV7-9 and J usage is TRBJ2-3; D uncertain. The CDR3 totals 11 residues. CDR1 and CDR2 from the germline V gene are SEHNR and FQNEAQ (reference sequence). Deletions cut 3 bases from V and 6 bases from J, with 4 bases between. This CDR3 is CASSFDDTQYF. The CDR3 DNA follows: TGTGCCAGCAGCTTCGACGATACGCAGTATTTT.

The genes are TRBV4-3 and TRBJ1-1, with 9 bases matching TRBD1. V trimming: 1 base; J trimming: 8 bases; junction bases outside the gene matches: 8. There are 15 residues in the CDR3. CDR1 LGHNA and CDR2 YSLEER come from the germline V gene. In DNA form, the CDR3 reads TGCGCCAGCAGCCAAGTTTGGGGACAGGGATTGGAAGCTTTCTTT. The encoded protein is CASSQVWGQGLEAFF.

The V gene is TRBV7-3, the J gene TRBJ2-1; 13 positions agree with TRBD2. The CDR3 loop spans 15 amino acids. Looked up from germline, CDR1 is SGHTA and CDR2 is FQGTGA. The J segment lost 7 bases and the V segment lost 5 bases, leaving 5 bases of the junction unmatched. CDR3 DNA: TGTGCCAGCAGCAGGGGACTAGCGGGGAATAATGAGCAGTTCTTC. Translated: CASSRGLAGNNEQFF.

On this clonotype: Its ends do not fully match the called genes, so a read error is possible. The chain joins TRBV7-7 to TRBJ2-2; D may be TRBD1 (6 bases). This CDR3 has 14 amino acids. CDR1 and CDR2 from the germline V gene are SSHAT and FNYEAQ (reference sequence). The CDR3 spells CASKGQFNTGELFF. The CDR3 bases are TGTGCTAGCAAAGGACAGTTCAACACCGGGGAGCTGTTTTTT. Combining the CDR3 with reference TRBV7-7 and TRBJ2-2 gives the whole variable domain GAGVSQSPRYKVTKRGQDVTLRCDPISSHATLYWYQQALGQGPEFLTYFNYEAQPDKSGLPSDRFSAERPEGSISTLTIQRTEQRDSAMYRCASKGQFNTGELFFGEGSRLTVL.